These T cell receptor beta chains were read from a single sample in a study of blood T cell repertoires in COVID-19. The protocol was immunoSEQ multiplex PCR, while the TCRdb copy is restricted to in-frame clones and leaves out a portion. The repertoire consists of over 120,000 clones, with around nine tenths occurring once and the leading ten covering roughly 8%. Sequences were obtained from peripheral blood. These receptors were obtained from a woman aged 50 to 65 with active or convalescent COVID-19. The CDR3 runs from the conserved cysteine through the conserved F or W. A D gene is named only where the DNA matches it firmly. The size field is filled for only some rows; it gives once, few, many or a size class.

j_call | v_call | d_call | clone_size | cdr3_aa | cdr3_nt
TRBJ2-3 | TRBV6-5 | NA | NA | CASSRRTGLSDTQYF | TGTGCCAGCAGTCGCAGGACAGGACTATCCGATACGCAGTATTTT
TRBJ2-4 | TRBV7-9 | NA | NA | CASSLAGGSGENIQYF | TGTGCCAGCAGCTTAGCGGGGGGATCGGGGGAAAACATTCAGTACTTC
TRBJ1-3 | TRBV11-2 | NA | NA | CASSFSGTDSGNTIYF | TGTGCCAGCAGCTTTAGTGGAACAGACTCTGGAAACACCATATATTTT
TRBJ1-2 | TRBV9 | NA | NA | CASSASSGVDYGYTF | TGTGCCAGCAGCGCCTCTTCGGGGGTCGACTATGGCTACACCTTC
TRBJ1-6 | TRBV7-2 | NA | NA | CASSVSTVGNSPLHF | TGTGCCAGCAGCGTATCGACAGTCGGGAATTCACCCCTCCACTTT
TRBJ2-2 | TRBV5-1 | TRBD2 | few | CASSPSGSGGELFF | TGCGCCAGCAGTCCTAGCGGGAGTGGCGGGGAGCTGTTTTTT
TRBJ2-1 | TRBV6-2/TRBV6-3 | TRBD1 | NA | CASSPGTGKGGSYNEQFF | TGTGCCAGCAGCCCCGGGACAGGGAAAGGGGGCTCCTACAATGAGCAGTTCTTC
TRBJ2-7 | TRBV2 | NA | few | CASRPSSYEQYF | TGTGCCAGCAGGCCGAGCTCCTACGAGCAGTACTTC
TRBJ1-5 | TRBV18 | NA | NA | CASKQGGSNQPQHF | TGTGCCAGCAAACAGGGTGGCAGCAATCAGCCCCAGCATTTT
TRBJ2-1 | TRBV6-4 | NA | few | CASSVVAELNEQFF | TGTGCCAGCAGTGTGGTAGCGGAGCTCAATGAGCAGTTCTTC
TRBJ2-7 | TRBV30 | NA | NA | CAWSPPRGVFIDEQYF | TGTGCCTGGAGTCCCCCCAGGGGGGTATTTATAGACGAGCAGTACTTC
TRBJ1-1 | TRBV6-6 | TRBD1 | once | CASSPGQGPIEAFF | TGTGCCAGCAGCCCGGGACAGGGGCCGATTGAAGCTTTCTTT
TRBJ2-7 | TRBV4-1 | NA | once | CASSPSKGSGVYEQYF | TGCGCCAGCAGCCCCTCCAAGGGATCAGGGGTTTACGAGCAGTACTTC
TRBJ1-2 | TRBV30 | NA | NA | CAWSAQSGNYGYTF | TGTGCCTGGAGTGCGCAGAGCGGTAACTATGGCTACACCTTC
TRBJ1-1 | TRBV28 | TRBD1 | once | CASSLTGGSTEAFF | TGTGCCAGCAGCCTAACAGGGGGCTCTACTGAAGCTTTCTTT
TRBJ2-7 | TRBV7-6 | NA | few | CASSLVGRMRYEQYF | TGTGCCAGCAGCTTAGTTGGTCGTATGCGCTACGAGCAGTACTTC
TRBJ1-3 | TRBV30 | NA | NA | CAWSKTGSAGNTIYF | TGTGCCTGGAGTAAAACAGGGTCCGCTGGAAACACCATATATTTT
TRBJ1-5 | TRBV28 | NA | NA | CASSAGSHLYQPQHF | TGTGCCAGCAGTGCGGGGTCTCACCTATATCAGCCCCAGCATTTT
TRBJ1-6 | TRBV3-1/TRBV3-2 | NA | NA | CASSQVLRSPLHF | TGTGCCAGCAGCCAAGTACTTCGCTCACCCCTCCACTTT
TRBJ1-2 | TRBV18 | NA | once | CASSNQDSSQASGYTF | TGTGCCAGCTCAAACCAGGACAGTTCTCAGGCCTCTGGCTACACCTTC
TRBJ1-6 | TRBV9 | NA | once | CASSVSSDGSSYNSPLHF | TGTGCCAGCAGCGTTAGCTCGGACGGGAGTTCCTATAATTCACCCCTCCACTTT
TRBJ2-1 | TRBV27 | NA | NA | CASSRPASDPYNEQFF | TGTGCCAGCAGTAGGCCGGCTAGCGATCCCTACAATGAGCAGTTCTTC
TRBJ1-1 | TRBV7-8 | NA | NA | CASSSRASIRTEAFF | TGTGCCAGCAGCTCCAGGGCGTCAATAAGGACTGAAGCTTTCTTT